A selection of T cell receptor beta chains follows, all from one sample in a study of cytomegalovirus exposure and HLA in healthy donors. Only in-frame clones appear in the TCRdb table, and some are missing; sequencing was by immunoSEQ multiplex PCR. The sample has 180,000 or so clones, 60% to 80% seen once. Input material: PBMCs. These receptors all stem from a man in his forties in good health and CMV-seropositive. CDR3s include the opening cysteine and the closing phenylalanine or tryptophan. D genes are given only for firm matches. Rows may omit the clone size; those that give it use once, few, many or a size class.

v_call: TRBV5-1; clone_size: few; d_call: TRBD2; j_call: TRBJ2-5; cdr3_aa: CASSLAGLAGSETQYF; cdr3_nt: TGCGCCAGCAGCTTGGCCGGTCTAGCGGGAAGTGAGACCCAGTACTTC
v_call: TRBV7-9; clone_size: NA; d_call: TRBD2; j_call: TRBJ2-3; cdr3_aa: CASSQTSGIRSTDTQYF; cdr3_nt: TGTGCCAGCAGCCAAACTAGCGGGATTAGAAGCACAGATACGCAGTATTTT
v_call: TRBV5-6; clone_size: NA; d_call: TRBD1; j_call: TRBJ1-3; cdr3_aa: CASSIQGASGNTIYF; cdr3_nt: TGTGCCAGCAGCATACAGGGGGCTTCTGGAAACACCATATATTTT
v_call: TRBV5-4; clone_size: few; d_call: NA; j_call: TRBJ1-2; cdr3_aa: CASSLDRVYGYTF; cdr3_nt: TGTGCCAGCAGCTTGGACAGGGTTTATGGCTACACCTTC
v_call: TRBV7-2; clone_size: NA; d_call: NA; j_call: TRBJ2-3; cdr3_aa: CASSPRGPDTQYF; cdr3_nt: TGTGCCAGCAGCCCCCGCGGGCCAGATACGCAGTATTTT
v_call: TRBV7-9; clone_size: NA; d_call: TRBD2; j_call: TRBJ2-3; cdr3_aa: CSSSLMGLAGMDTQYF; cdr3_nt: TGTTCCAGCAGCTTAATGGGACTAGCGGGAATGGATACGCAGTATTTT
v_call: TRBV18; clone_size: NA; d_call: NA; j_call: TRBJ2-1; cdr3_aa: CASSSSDYNEQFF; cdr3_nt: TGTGCCAGCTCTTCTAGCGACTACAATGAGCAGTTCTTC
v_call: TRBV28; clone_size: NA; d_call: NA; j_call: TRBJ2-7; cdr3_aa: CASSLYSYEQYF; cdr3_nt: TGTGCCAGCAGTCTGTATTCCTACGAGCAGTACTTC
v_call: TRBV10-1; clone_size: once; d_call: NA; j_call: TRBJ2-7; cdr3_aa: CASSPNFYEQYF; cdr3_nt: TGCGCCAGCAGTCCCAACTTTTACGAGCAGTACTTC
v_call: TRBV4-2; clone_size: NA; d_call: TRBD1; j_call: TRBJ1-2; cdr3_aa: CASSQDLGQGIYGYTF; cdr3_nt: TGTGCCAGCAGCCAAGATCTGGGACAGGGGATCTATGGCTACACCTTC
v_call: TRBV11-3; clone_size: NA; d_call: NA; j_call: TRBJ2-6; cdr3_aa: CASSLAGVGANGLTF; cdr3_nt: TGTGCCAGCAGCTTAGCAGGGGTAGGGGCCAACGGCCTGACTTTC
v_call: TRBV6-5; clone_size: NA; d_call: NA; j_call: TRBJ1-4; cdr3_aa: CASSYSSGINEKLFF; cdr3_nt: TGTGCCAGCAGTTACTCGTCAGGGATTAATGAAAAACTGTTTTTT
v_call: TRBV5-1; clone_size: few; d_call: NA; j_call: TRBJ1-1; cdr3_aa: CASSLAAWFDTEAFF; cdr3_nt: TGCGCCAGCAGCTTGGCCGCGTGGTTTGACACTGAAGCTTTCTTT
v_call: TRBV5-4; clone_size: NA; d_call: NA; j_call: TRBJ2-7; cdr3_aa: CASSSQRAPYEQYF; cdr3_nt: TGTGCCAGCAGCTCCCAGCGGGCCCCCTACGAGCAGTACTTC
v_call: TRBV19; clone_size: NA; d_call: NA; j_call: TRBJ2-6; cdr3_aa: CASTPRGSGANGLTF; cdr3_nt: TGTGCCAGTACCCCAAGAGGATCTGGGGCCAACGGCCTGACTTTC
v_call: TRBV5-1; clone_size: NA; d_call: NA; j_call: TRBJ2-5; cdr3_aa: CASSSGQRETQYF; cdr3_nt: TGCGCCAGCAGCTCAGGACAGCGAGAGACCCAGTACTTC
v_call: TRBV14; clone_size: NA; d_call: TRBD1; j_call: TRBJ1-3; cdr3_aa: CASSHRDRAFGNTIYF; cdr3_nt: TGTGCCAGCAGCCACCGGGACAGGGCCTTTGGAAACACCATATATTTT
v_call: TRBV6-1; clone_size: NA; d_call: TRBD2; j_call: TRBJ2-7; cdr3_aa: CASSLRGGSSYEQYF; cdr3_nt: TGTGCCAGCAGTCTACGGGGGGGATCCTCCTACGAGCAGTACTTC
v_call: TRBV4-1; clone_size: NA; d_call: TRBD1; j_call: TRBJ1-5; cdr3_aa: CASSRGGQGGQPQHF; cdr3_nt: TGCGCCAGCAGCAGAGGAGGACAGGGTGGACAGCCCCAGCATTTT
v_call: TRBV7-3; clone_size: NA; d_call: TRBD2; j_call: TRBJ2-4; cdr3_aa: CASSDLGGSENIQYF; cdr3_nt: TGTGCCAGCAGCGATCTAGGCGGGAGTGAAAACATTCAGTACTTC
v_call: TRBV27; clone_size: few; d_call: TRBD2; j_call: TRBJ2-5; cdr3_aa: CASSLSGGLAGAGETQYF; cdr3_nt: TGTGCCAGCAGTTTATCGGGGGGACTAGCGGGAGCTGGGGAGACCCAGTACTTC
v_call: TRBV28; clone_size: few; d_call: TRBD1; j_call: TRBJ2-3; cdr3_aa: CASSSQGAATDTQYF; cdr3_nt: TGTGCCAGCAGTTCTCAGGGGGCGGCCACAGATACGCAGTATTTT
v_call: TRBV5-1; clone_size: NA; d_call: NA; j_call: TRBJ1-1; cdr3_aa: CASSRRSGQQRAFF; cdr3_nt: TGCGCCAGCAGCAGACGCAGCGGGCAACAGAGAGCTTTCTTT
v_call: TRBV10-1; clone_size: NA; d_call: NA; j_call: TRBJ2-7; cdr3_aa: CASSEGWAYEQYF; cdr3_nt: TGCGCCAGCAGTGAAGGATGGGCCTACGAGCAGTACTTC
v_call: TRBV18; clone_size: once; d_call: TRBD1; j_call: TRBJ2-7; cdr3_aa: CASSPGTGNYEQYF; cdr3_nt: TGTGCCAGCTCACCCGGGACAGGCAACTACGAGCAGTACTTC
v_call: TRBV7-9; clone_size: NA; d_call: TRBD2; j_call: TRBJ2-1; cdr3_aa: CASSFTSGSGEQFF; cdr3_nt: TGTGCCAGCAGCTTTACTAGCGGGAGTGGAGAGCAGTTCTTC
v_call: TRBV10-2; clone_size: NA; d_call: TRBD2; j_call: TRBJ2-1; cdr3_aa: CASSWPGLADNEQFF; cdr3_nt: TGCGCCAGCAGCTGGCCGGGACTAGCGGACAATGAGCAGTTCTTC